Presented here are 3 T cell receptor beta chains from one specimen sequenced in a study of beta chain features in type 1 diabetes. All of the isolated RNA was reverse transcribed, so expressed TCRB transcripts were sequenced. TCRdb's table, derived via immunoSEQ multiplex PCR, lists solely in-frame clones and lacks some. The sample holds roughly 340,000 clones, around 12% seen once. Their antigens are not known. Findings of the study overall: In every one of the four CD4+ subsets, TCRB CDR3s were moderately but significantly shorter in Type 1 diabetes patients.

Source material: naive CD4+ T cells from blood. These receptors originate from a woman aged 18 to 35 with type 1 diabetes.

A few counts support this clone. V and J are TRBV28 and TRBJ2-7, with a possible D match to TRBD1 (6 bases). The CDR3 is made up of 15 amino acids. The germline V and J ends were trimmed by 5 bases and 0 bases, with 14 bases remaining between them. The germline gives CDR1 MDHEN, CDR2 SYDVKM. As DNA, the CDR3 is TGTGCCAGCAGTCCGGCAGGGGTTATCTCCTACGAGCAGTACTTC. This sequence encodes CASSPAGVISYEQYF.

The rearrangement uses TRBV29-1 and TRBJ2-2; tentatively, D is TRBD1 (6 bases). The V end was cut by 7 bases, the J end by 11 bases, with 14 bases between. The CDR3 length is 11 residues. Germline V lookup: CDR1 SQVTM, CDR2 ANQGSEA. The CDR3 region has the DNA TGCAGCGCCCGGCGGACAGATGAGCTGTTTTTT. Its protein product is CSARRTDELFF.

This clone was picked up a small number of times. The chain carries TRBV7-3 and TRBJ2-1, with D possibly TRBD1 on 6 matching bases. Germline V gene data show CDR1 as SGHTA and CDR2 as FQGTGA. The CDR3 loop spans 13 amino acids. Trimming removed 5 bases from V and 2 bases from J, with 7 bases in between. CDR3 region: CASSRQAYNEQFF. CDR3 bases: TGTGCCAGCAGCCGACAGGCCTACAATGAGCAGTTCTTC.